Described below is a single T cell receptor (beta chain) sequence and its context. As yet, its antigen is unknown. This sample was taken from a study of T cell responses to AZD1222 COVID-19 vaccine. The CDR3 is 18 amino acids. Germline V gives CDR1 SGHRS, CDR2 YFSETQ. The V segment lost 4 bases and the J segment 3 bases; nucleotides outside the gene matches: 18. General study points: Just a handful of AZD1222 recipients were seropositive at baseline.

Assay: immunoSEQ multiplex PCR; the TCRdb copy retains only in-frame clones and omits some. The sample includes over 120,000 clones, around 92% of them seen just once. This receptor was taken from an adult who had recovered from COVID-19. Sequencing was performed on peripheral blood, taken after recovery from COVID-19. This chain connects TRBV5-1 to TRBJ1-1; 7 bases line up with TRBD1. CDR3 residues: CASSAISRTGPRYTEAFF. The CDR3 DNA reads as TGCGCCAGCAGCGCAATATCCAGGACAGGACCCCGGTACACTGAAGCTTTCTTT.